This T cell receptor beta chain was recorded in a study of molecular identifiers for immune sequencing clone quantification listed by TCRdb under 2018. Concerning the study at large: For a replicate experiment, RNA from around 20,000 or 100,000 naive CD8 T cells was divided into five aliquots, and four of the five aliquots were sequenced. This methods study benchmarked molecular-identifier clustering-based TCR repertoire sequencing (MIDCIRS) and TCR RNA copy counting, using CD8 T cells to do so.

The junction shows trimming of 3 bases on V and 3 bases on J, and the gene matches do not reach 11 bases of it. Sequences MDHEN (CDR1) and SYDVKM (CDR2) are obtained from the germline V gene. The CDR3 holds 16 amino acids from the cysteine to the phenylalanine. Only the CDR3 region is kept as DNA, spanning 48 bases read in frame from base 1. Study-level results and caveats: Identical TCR molecules sharing a barcode could cause highly expanded clone sizes to be underestimated. Clones above 20 RNA copies held over 98% of molecules in CMV-specific effector cells but under 1% in naive cells. When barcode sub-clustering was left out, chimeric consensus sequences inflated TCR diversity, with chimeras reaching as high as 47%. Spiked-in Jurkat TCR RNA equal to a single cell's worth was reported to be detectable even within 1,200,000 naive CD8 T cells. The naive libraries included spiked-in Jurkat TCR RNA (about 9 copies' worth), and this Jurkat TCR RNA is not part of the donor repertoire. Modeling indicated about 3 TCR RNA copies recovered per cell, compared with approximately 10 by digital PCR, which implies a capture efficiency of approximately 31%.

With respect to this clonotype: Its antigen is not yet known. No clone much larger than this one lies a single base away; base qualities are absent.

Library preparation employed PCR. Sequencing instrument: NextSeq 500. Bulk TCR libraries were generated as previously described, with the TCR primers listed in Table S5 used. Total RNA was purified with the Qiagen AllPrep DNA/RNA kit. Before analysis, reads from multiple sequencing runs of the same library were pooled. The paper's processing steps were these. Reads were retained only if the reads had an exact TCR constant sequence, and the retained reads were trimmed to 150 nt and grouped according to their 12-nt molecular barcodes. Reads within each barcode group were sub-clustered using a 15% Levenshtein threshold, and quality-weighted consensus sequences were constructed for each RNA molecule. Non-functional sequences were excluded, and lower-count sequences lying one edit away from another sequence were also excluded. Based on a fit of two negative binomial distributions, barcode sub-clusters having less than 20% of the maximum read count were discarded. The public sequencing data were trimmed at Q25 with fastp and processed into clonotypes with MiXCR by TCRdb, which kept only in-frame beta chains. Each CDR3 protein appears once, grouped with its most common genes and DNA. Here the V and J calls rest on TCRdb's processing, not on the authors' analysis. The sample records about 53,000 distinct CDR3 sequences, more than 35% of which are singletons. The ten largest make up 3% to 4.5% of the sample.

Naive CD8 T cell libraries were made from 20,000 to 1,000,000 sorted cells using 10%, 30% or 50% of purified RNA. On a BD FACSAria II, naive CD8 T cells were FACS-sorted as CD8+CD4-CCR7+CD45RA+ and collected into RLT Plus buffer. Detection sensitivity was tested by spiking Jurkat RNA equal to ten or so TCR copies' worth into samples containing about 20,000-1,000,000 naive CD8 T cells. Enrichment of CD8 T cells was done with RosetteSep CD8+ T Cell Enrichment Cocktail plus Ficoll-Paque, and ACK red cell lysis came afterward. Rearrangement joined TRBV28 to TRBJ2-7; 7 bases in the middle match TRBD2. The sequencing sample was made of naive CD8+ T cells from blood, with Jurkat cell RNA spiked in. The cell subset or site tag for this specimen amounts to: FACS-sorted CD8+CD4-CCR7+CD45RA+ naive T cells. The source of this sequence is a human donor in good health. Some libraries in this study had Jurkat cell RNA spiked in. The CDR3 region has the sequence CASSFIVAGVDYEQYF. At the DNA level, the sequence is TGTGCCAGCAGTTTTATTGTGGCGGGAGTTGACTACGAGCAGTACTTC.